These 7 T cell receptor beta chains share one sample of origin, sequenced in a study of PD-1 blockade in classical Hodgkin lymphoma. Each patient relapsed following autologous stem cell transplantation, and prior brentuximab vedotin exposure differed. Assay: immunoSEQ multiplex PCR; the TCRdb copy retains only in-frame clones and omits some. The sample lists around 45,000 clones, about two thirds seen once, with approximately 3% in the top ten. Sequenced material: peripheral blood mononuclear cells (PBMCs), taken at baseline. All receptors come from a human donor with classical Hodgkin lymphoma.

This clone is labeled as medium-sized. The chain links TRBV13 to TRBJ1-4, with D hard to call. The germline CDR1 and CDR2 sequences are PRHDT and FYEKMQ (reference sequence). Trimming took off 6 bases at V and 7 bases at J, with 12 bases between the two ends. This CDR3 has 13 residues. The CDR3 bases are TGTGCCAGCAGGGAGGTTAGCGGTGAAAAACTGTTTTTT. Amino acid sequence: CASREVSGEKLFF.

J is TRBJ2-7 and V is TRBV2, with 8 bases lining up with TRBD1. CDR1 and CDR2 from the germline V gene are SNHLY and FYNNEI. The V gene end was trimmed by 4 bases and the J gene end by 2 bases; junction bases not matched to a gene: 1. The CDR3 sequence is 13 residues long. CDR3 bases: TGTGCCAGCAGTGTACAGGGGGCCTACGAGCAGTACTTC. It specifies CASSVQGAYEQYF.

A few counts support this clone. The chain links TRBV13 to TRBJ2-2, with unresolved D. Trimming took off 4 bases at V and 6 bases at J, with 12 bases between the two ends. The CDR3 has 14 residues. Germline V gives CDR1 PRHDT, CDR2 FYEKMQ (reference sequence). The CDR3 sequence is CASSSTSSPGELFF. CDR3 sequence (DNA): TGTGCCAGCAGCTCTACGTCGAGTCCCGGGGAGCTGTTTTTT.

This rearrangement joins TRBV6-4 to TRBJ2-7; 7 bases map to TRBD2. There are 19 residues in the CDR3. Per the germline V gene, CDR1 is MRHNA and CDR2 is SNTAGT. V shed 4 bases, J shed 0 bases, and the junction held 18 bases outside the gene matches. The CDR3 bases are TGTGCCAGCAGTGTTGTTAAGATGTCAGAGGGAGGGTTCTCCTACGAGCAGTACTTC. It encodes CASSVVKMSEGGFSYEQYF.

Only one count was recorded for this clone. The chain carries TRBV25-1 and TRBJ2-5; a possible D gene is TRBD2 (5 bases). The length of the CDR3 is 16 residues. CDR1 and CDR2 (germline): MGHDK, SYGVNS. Trimming took off 4 bases at V and 2 bases at J, with 17 bases between the two ends. This chain's CDR3 is CASSAKDWPSQETQYF. CDR3 DNA: TGTGCCAGCAGTGCAAAGGACTGGCCATCTCAAGAGACCCAGTACTTC.

The chain joins TRBV13 to TRBJ2-3; D possibly matches TRBD1 or TRBD2 (5 bases each). Germline lookup yields CDR1 PRHDT and CDR2 FYEKMQ (reference sequence). The CDR3 loop spans 15 amino acids. V lost 5 bases and J lost 2, with 14 bases in between. The CDR3 loop is CASSGEGTPTDTQYF. CDR3 in DNA: TGTGCCAGCAGCGGCGAGGGGACCCCCACAGATACGCAGTATTTT. Supplemented by reference TRBV13 and TRBJ2-3, the full variable domain reads AAGVIQSPRHLIKEKRETATLKCYPIPRHDTVYWYQQGPGQDPQFLISFYEKMQSDKGSIPDRFSAQQFSDYHSELNMSSLELGDSALYFCASSGEGTPTDTQYFGPGTRLTVL.

Only a few counts were recorded for this clone. The chain uses TRBV5-4 and TRBJ2-7; 7 bases are shared with TRBD1. The germline V gene has CDR1 SGHNT and CDR2 YYREEE (reference sequence). Trimming cost V 4 bases and J 3 bases; bases outside gene matches: 4. This CDR3 is built from 13 residues. CDR3 DNA sequence: TGTGCCAGCAGCCACTCAGGGGGCTACGAGCAGTACTTC. Its translation: CASSHSGGYEQYF.